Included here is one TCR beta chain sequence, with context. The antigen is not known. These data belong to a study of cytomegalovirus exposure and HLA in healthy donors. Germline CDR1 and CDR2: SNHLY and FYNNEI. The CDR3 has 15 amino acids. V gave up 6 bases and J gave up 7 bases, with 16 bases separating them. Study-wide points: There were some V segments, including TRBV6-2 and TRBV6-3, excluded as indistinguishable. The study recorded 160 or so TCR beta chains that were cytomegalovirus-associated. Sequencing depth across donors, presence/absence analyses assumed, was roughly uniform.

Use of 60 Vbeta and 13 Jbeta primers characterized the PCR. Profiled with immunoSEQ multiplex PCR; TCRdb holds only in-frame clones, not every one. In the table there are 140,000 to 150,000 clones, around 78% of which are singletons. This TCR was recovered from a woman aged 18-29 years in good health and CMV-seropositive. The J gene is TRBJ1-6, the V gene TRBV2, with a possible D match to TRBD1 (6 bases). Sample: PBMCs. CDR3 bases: TGTGCCAGCAGCGGCCGAGGGGGGGTAAATTCACCCCTCCACTTT. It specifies CASSGRGGVNSPLHF.